This TCR beta chain was profiled in a study of cytomegalovirus exposure and HLA in healthy donors. The study ran its PCR with 60 Vbeta and 13 Jbeta primers. The method was immunoSEQ multiplex PCR; TCRdb's version includes in-frame clones alone and lacks a portion of them. The data hold 98,000 or so clones, with 76% observed a single time. Samples came from healthy bone marrow donors. On this clone: Its antigen is unknown.

The study, taken as a whole, reports: Relative to the roughly 690-donor mean, N-insertions were reportedly fewer in an Asian-associated ancestry cluster in a later analysis. Apparent HLA restriction characterized most CMV-associated TCR beta chains in a later analysis.

The V end lost 4 bases, the J end lost 2 bases, and 13 bases lay between the germline ends. The CDR3 extends over 15 amino acids. Germline V gene sequence: CDR1 SGHKS, CDR2 YYEKEE (reference sequence). The specimen sequenced was PBMCs. The clonotype originates from a middle-aged man in good health and CMV-seronegative. The gene calls are TRBV5-5 and TRBJ2-1; possible D gene TRBD1, 6 bases. CDR3 amino acids: CASSMTGGAYNEQFF. The CDR3 bases are TGTGCCAGCAGCATGACTGGGGGCGCCTACAATGAGCAGTTCTTC.